This is a list of T cell receptor beta chains from one sample in a study of blood T cells in healthy people across ages. TCRdb reanalysed the 5' RACE reads using MiXCR and keeps one entry per CDR3 protein. The sample yields 1.5 million or so distinct CDR3 sequences, 42% seen once. Sequencing input: blood. These receptor sequences come from a young woman in good health. The CDR3 runs from the conserved cysteine through the conserved F or W. The order of the fields is J gene, V gene, clone size, CDR3 protein. Clone size is shown for a subset of rows, as once, few, many or a class of expanded clone.

j_gene: TRBJ2-4; v_gene: TRBV14; abundance: few; CDR3aa: CASSQLTGEQYF
j_gene: TRBJ2-1; v_gene: TRBV2; abundance: -; CDR3aa: CASNRDSYNEQFF
j_gene: TRBJ2-3; v_gene: TRBV6-4; abundance: -; CDR3aa: CASSPSGAPGDTQYF
j_gene: TRBJ1-3; v_gene: TRBV10-3; abundance: few; CDR3aa: CAIQVFSGNTIYF
j_gene: TRBJ1-2; v_gene: TRBV12-3/TRBV12-4; abundance: -; CDR3aa: CASTTGRNYGYTF
j_gene: TRBJ1-1; v_gene: TRBV6-5; abundance: -; CDR3aa: CASSYSTGSNTEAFF
j_gene: TRBJ2-7; v_gene: TRBV20-1; abundance: few; CDR3aa: CSARDGWGPSYEQYF
j_gene: TRBJ2-2; v_gene: TRBV6-5; abundance: -; CDR3aa: CASSTGLAGGRELFF
j_gene: TRBJ2-7; v_gene: TRBV12-3/TRBV12-4; abundance: few; CDR3aa: CASALGARYYYEQYF
j_gene: TRBJ1-2; v_gene: TRBV28; abundance: -; CDR3aa: CASSSVGRGYTF
j_gene: TRBJ2-1; v_gene: TRBV6-2/TRBV6-3; abundance: -; CDR3aa: CASSTTGVKGEQFF
j_gene: TRBJ2-5; v_gene: TRBV29-1; abundance: -; CDR3aa: CSSGVQETQYF
j_gene: TRBJ2-7; v_gene: TRBV18; abundance: -; CDR3aa: CASSPLGQSLYEQYF
j_gene: TRBJ1-5; v_gene: TRBV12-3/TRBV12-4; abundance: few; CDR3aa: CASTHGDTSNQPQHF
j_gene: TRBJ2-3; v_gene: TRBV20-1; abundance: -; CDR3aa: CSARGLAEWGDTQYF